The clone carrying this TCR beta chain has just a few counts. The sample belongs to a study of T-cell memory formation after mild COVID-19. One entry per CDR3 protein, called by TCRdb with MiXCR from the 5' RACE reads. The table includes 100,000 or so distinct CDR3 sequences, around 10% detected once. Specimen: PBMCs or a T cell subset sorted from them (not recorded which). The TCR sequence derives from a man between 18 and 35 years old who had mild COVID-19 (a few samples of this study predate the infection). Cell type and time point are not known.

The CDR3 is CASSQDHLAGAISYEQYF. The DNA for the CDR3 is TGCGCCAGCAGCCAAGATCACCTAGCGGGGGCAATCTCCTACGAGCAGTACTTC. The rearrangement joins TRBV4-1 to TRBJ2-7; 10 bases map to TRBD2. J was trimmed by 0 bases and V by 0 bases; bases with no gene match: 8. Looked up from germline, CDR1 is MGHRA and CDR2 is YSYEKL. The CDR3 runs to 18 residues.